This T cell receptor beta chain was identified in a study of blood T cell repertoires in COVID-19 (dated by TCRdb to the early 2020s). Broadly, across the study: Recovered participants in ImmuneRACE Cohort 3 were defined as having two consecutive negative NP/OP PCR tests, clearance from a healthcare professional, or resolution of symptoms. The collaborator samples originated in the United States, Italy and Spain and spanned the acute and convalescent phases of COVID-19. The material from the prospective study consisted of cDNA or gDNA derived from T cells, B-cell-depleted T cells, or PBMCs. The dataset comprised deeply sampled blood TCRbeta repertoires from subjects exposed to, actively infected with, or recovered from COVID-19. The repertoires were made available in a free public database intended to serve as a resource for research on the immune response to SARS-CoV-2. Samples were obtained from the ongoing ImmuneRACE study (first 160 participants) and from 1,254 subjects provided by 6 global collaborators. A de-identified subject ID, COVID-19 status, age in years and sex were almost always included in the sample metadata. HLA class I and class II types, where available, came from metadata supplied by the sample provider rather than from assay-based typing.

The germline V gene supplies CDR1 MGHRA and CDR2 YSYEKL. V gives up 1 base and J gives up 0 bases, and the segment between their germline ends measures 10 bases. The CDR3 starts with the cysteine, ends with the phenylalanine, and has 16 residues. The only DNA kept is the CDR3, 48 bases in frame from the first base. TCRbeta CDR3 regions were amplified from genomic DNA by means of the immunoSEQ Assay, a bias-controlled multiplex PCR. Per the source publication's procedure: Nucleated cell counts per sample were estimated from amplification of reference gene primers within the assay. To quantify the absolute abundance of each unique TCRbeta CDR3 rearrangement, sequence reads were collapsed and filtered. For each sample, productive Simpson clonality was calculated as the square root of Simpson's diversity index across productive rearrangements. In its TCRdb copy, this immuneACCESS table keeps in-frame sequences only and misses some clones. Where compared with another copy, unresolved V genes explain less than half of these, and the others have no known cause. The D gene and trimming were derived from the DNA, and the V and J assignments and clone size from that table. In this sample the table shows some 300,000 clones, approximately 90% of which occur a single time. The ten largest clones capture over 2% of the sample.

In the prospective study, participants were roughly 18 to 95 years old, resided in under 30 geographic areas of the United States, and were enrolled through a virtual design. In the prospective study, participants were assigned to cohorts based on the clinical history participants reported in a screening survey and a study questionnaire. Each participant in the prospective study had whole blood, serum and a nasopharyngeal or oropharyngeal swab collected by mobile phlebotomists. Additional blood draws and questionnaires over an approximately 2-month period could optionally be provided by prospective study participants. Before DNA extraction, prospective study blood samples were shipped either frozen or at room temperature. As for this clone: No antigen is known for it. Base-call qualities are not available, and no considerably larger clone is one nucleotide away.

The study at large found these results: How much clinical and demographic metadata was included differed by source and by participant, and the metadata was provided uncurated.

The receptor comes from a woman aged 55-75 years in a cohort exposed to, infected with or recovered from COVID-19 (not recorded which). Sequencing used PBMCs or T cells enriched from blood (not recorded which). The receptor chain draws on TRBV4-1 and TRBJ2-4; the best D guess is TRBD1, with 5 bases matching. The CDR3 protein sequence reads: CASSQGQNLAKNIQYF. The nucleotide sequence is given as TGCGCCAGCAGCCAAGGACAGAATTTAGCCAAAAACATTCAGTACTTC.